The rows below give T cell receptor beta chains drawn from one sample of a study of regulatory T cells in long-lasting Graves disease. TCRdb passed the multiplex PCR reads through MiXCR, listing each CDR3 protein once. Among some 450,000 distinct CDR3 sequences, 16% were seen once, and the ten largest hold about 10%. A further study also used this sample, focusing on T cells in Graves' hyperthyroidism and ophthalmopathy.

Material: peripheral blood mononuclear cells (PBMCs), obtained at new diagnosis, from a patient treated with antithyroid drugs. These receptors all stem from a woman aged 25 to 39 with Graves disease. CDR3s include the opening cysteine and the closing phenylalanine or tryptophan. The D gene is left open where the match is weak. Size is stated for part of the rows, as once, few or many counts, or as a class when the clone is expanded.

D: .; J: TRBJ2-7; size: .; V: TRBV19; CDR3: CATTRGGANSYEQYF; DNA: TGTGCCACCACGAGGGGGGGAGCAAACTCCTACGAGCAGTACTTC
D: .; J: TRBJ2-7; size: .; V: TRBV4-2; CDR3: CASSGARGTANEQYF; DNA: TGTGCCAGCAGCGGTGCCAGGGGAACGGCTAACGAGCAGTACTTC
D: TRBD1; J: TRBJ2-1; size: few; V: TRBV19; CDR3: CASSIVGDRGEQFF; DNA: TGTGCCAGTAGTATCGTCGGGGACAGGGGTGAGCAGTTCTTC
D: TRBD1; J: TRBJ1-2; size: .; V: TRBV7-9; CDR3: CASSLPGQRGTANYGYTF; DNA: TGTGCCAGCAGCTTACCGGGACAGCGGGGCACAGCTAACTATGGCTACACCTTC
D: TRBD2; J: TRBJ2-2; size: .; V: TRBV7-8; CDR3: CASSLASSGVPGELFF; DNA: TGTGCCAGCAGCTTAGCTAGTAGCGGGGTCCCCGGGGAGCTGTTTTTT
D: .; J: TRBJ2-1; size: .; V: TRBV9; CDR3: CASSVEGEQFF; DNA: TGTGCCAGCAGCGTAGAGGGTGAGCAGTTCTTC
D: TRBD1; J: TRBJ1-1; size: .; V: TRBV19; CDR3: CASRLGTGGTEAFF; DNA: TGTGCCAGTAGACTAGGGACAGGGGGTACTGAAGCTTTCTTT
D: TRBD2; J: TRBJ2-1; size: many; V: TRBV29-1; CDR3: CSVDREGGNEQFF; DNA: TGCAGCGTTGATCGGGAGGGGGGAAATGAGCAGTTCTTC
D: .; J: TRBJ2-3; size: many; V: TRBV7-3; CDR3: CASSLGGGGTDTQYF; DNA: TGTGCCAGCAGCTTAGGGGGAGGAGGTACAGATACGCAGTATTTT
D: .; J: TRBJ2-1; size: .; V: TRBV24-1; CDR3: CATSDPGGGSYDEQFF; DNA: TGTGCCACCAGTGACCCCGGTGGGGGGTCTTACGATGAGCAGTTCTTC
D: .; J: TRBJ1-3; size: .; V: TRBV6-5; CDR3: CASSYGSGAAGNTIYF; DNA: TGTGCCAGCAGTTACGGGTCGGGGGCAGCTGGAAACACCATATATTTT
D: .; J: TRBJ1-1; size: many; V: TRBV19; CDR3: CASTPGAQTNTEAFF; DNA: TGTGCCAGTACCCCAGGGGCGCAGACGAACACTGAAGCTTTCTTT
D: .; J: TRBJ1-1; size: many; V: TRBV6-1; CDR3: CASSEAIEGRNTEAFF; DNA: TGTGCCAGCAGTGAAGCAATCGAGGGTCGGAACACTGAAGCTTTCTTT
D: TRBD2; J: TRBJ2-2; size: many; V: TRBV27; CDR3: CASSLRGLAAGELFF; DNA: TGTGCCAGCAGTCTAAGGGGACTAGCGGCCGGGGAGCTGTTTTTT
D: .; J: TRBJ2-1; size: few; V: TRBV20-1; CDR3: CSAPTYNARQEYEQFF; DNA: TGCAGTGCTCCAACATACAACGCCCGACAGGAGTATGAGCAGTTCTTC
D: TRBD2; J: TRBJ2-1; size: many; V: TRBV3-1; CDR3: CASSPPGTTHYNEQFF; DNA: TGTGCCAGCAGCCCCCCCGGGACTACACACTACAATGAGCAGTTCTTC
D: .; J: TRBJ1-1; size: many; V: TRBV9; CDR3: CASSVAMNTEAFF; DNA: TGTGCCAGCAGCGTAGCGATGAACACTGAAGCTTTCTTT
D: TRBD1; J: TRBJ2-7; size: many; V: TRBV14; CDR3: CASAGQGDYEQYF; DNA: TGTGCCAGCGCGGGACAGGGAGACTACGAGCAGTACTTC
D: TRBD2; J: TRBJ2-1; size: .; V: TRBV12-3/TRBV12-4; CDR3: CASSLGLAGTGEQFF; DNA: TGTGCCAGCAGTCTCGGACTAGCGGGTACAGGGGAGCAGTTCTTC
D: TRBD1; J: TRBJ1-1; size: many; V: TRBV7-3; CDR3: CASSFTGVTEAFF; DNA: TGTGCCAGCAGCTTTACAGGGGTCACTGAAGCTTTCTTT
D: .; J: TRBJ2-6; size: many; V: TRBV11-2; CDR3: CASSPTLEPPGSSGANVLTF; DNA: TGTGCCAGCAGCCCTACACTAGAGCCCCCAGGAAGCTCTGGGGCCAACGTCCTGACTTTC
D: .; J: TRBJ2-3; size: many; V: TRBV6-1; CDR3: CASSATGLGGDTQYF; DNA: TGTGCCAGCAGTGCCACAGGGTTAGGAGGAGATACGCAGTATTTT
D: .; J: TRBJ1-6; size: .; V: TRBV6-1; CDR3: CAISETGMVGDSYNSPLHF; DNA: TGTGCCATCAGTGAAACCGGGATGGTGGGGGACTCCTATAATTCACCCCTCCACTTT
D: TRBD1; J: TRBJ2-7; size: few; V: TRBV20-1; CDR3: CSASKRGLILYEQYF; DNA: TGCAGTGCTAGTAAAAGGGGGCTCATCCTCTACGAGCAGTACTTC
D: .; J: TRBJ1-1; size: many; V: TRBV27; CDR3: CASSNRARPEAFF; DNA: TGTGCCAGCTCGAACAGGGCCCGTCCGGAAGCTTTCTTT
D: .; J: TRBJ1-4; size: few; V: TRBV7-9; CDR3: CASSSPGLNEKLFF; DNA: TGTGCCAGCAGCTCCCCCGGCCTTAATGAAAAACTGTTTTTT
D: .; J: TRBJ2-7; size: many; V: TRBV13; CDR3: CASSGTRPPREQYF; DNA: TGTGCCAGCAGCGGGACGCGTCCTCCGAGGGAGCAGTACTTC
D: .; J: TRBJ2-7; size: many; V: TRBV7-9; CDR3: CASSLADGGAYEQYF; DNA: TGTGCCAGCAGCTTAGCGGACGGAGGGGCCTACGAGCAGTACTTC
D: .; J: TRBJ2-3; size: many; V: TRBV20-1; CDR3: CSAPEPGLGGTQYF; DNA: TGCAGTGCCCCCGAGCCGGGGCTGGGTGGGACGCAGTATTTT
D: .; J: TRBJ1-1; size: many; V: TRBV6-1; CDR3: CASNVRRNTEAFF; DNA: TGTGCCAGCAATGTTAGGAGGAACACTGAAGCTTTCTTT
D: .; J: TRBJ2-5; size: many; V: TRBV7-9; CDR3: CASSLRTYQETQYF; DNA: TGTGCCAGCAGCTTAAGGACGTATCAAGAGACCCAGTACTTC
D: TRBD1; J: TRBJ2-7; size: many; V: TRBV5-1; CDR3: CASSLGTGDAEQYF; DNA: TGCGCCAGCAGCTTGGGGACAGGGGACGCCGAGCAGTACTTC
D: .; J: TRBJ2-1; size: .; V: TRBV4-1; CDR3: CASSQDLAELTDEQFF; DNA: TGTGCCAGCAGCCAAGATCTGGCGGAATTGACGGATGAGCAGTTCTTC
D: .; J: TRBJ2-1; size: many; V: TRBV3-1; CDR3: CASSLGLTEYNEQFF; DNA: TGTGCCAGCAGCCTAGGACTAACCGAATACAATGAGCAGTTCTTC
D: .; J: TRBJ1-6; size: .; V: TRBV25-1; CDR3: CASSEYRSPLHF; DNA: TGTGCCAGCAGTGAATACAGGTCACCCCTCCACTTT
D: TRBD2; J: TRBJ2-1; size: .; V: TRBV20-1; CDR3: CSARAISGSSYNEQFF; DNA: TGCAGTGCTAGAGCTATTAGCGGGAGCTCCTACAATGAGCAGTTCTTC
D: TRBD2; J: TRBJ2-7; size: .; V: TRBV20-1; CDR3: CSAVGERDYYEQYF; DNA: TGCAGTGCTGTCGGCGAGCGGGATTACTACGAGCAGTACTTC
D: .; J: TRBJ2-7; size: .; V: TRBV6-2/TRBV6-3; CDR3: CASTRAEGGYNNEQYF; DNA: TGTGCCAGCACCCGGGCCGAGGGAGGCTACAACAATGAGCAGTACTTC
D: TRBD1; J: TRBJ2-7; size: many; V: TRBV20-1; CDR3: CSADSGTGPRWEQYF; DNA: TGCAGTGCCGACTCCGGGACAGGGCCTCGTTGGGAGCAGTACTTC
D: TRBD1; J: TRBJ1-4; size: many; V: TRBV20-1; CDR3: CSARVTGRAEKLFF; DNA: TGCAGTGCTAGGGTGACAGGGAGGGCTGAAAAACTGTTTTTT
D: .; J: TRBJ2-7; size: .; V: TRBV30; CDR3: CAWSHGNRVREQYF; DNA: TGTGCCTGGTCCCACGGAAACCGGGTGCGCGAGCAGTACTTC
D: TRBD1; J: TRBJ2-7; size: once; V: TRBV5-1; CDR3: CASSPRQGDSYEQYF; DNA: TGCGCCAGCAGCCCCCGACAGGGAGACAGCTACGAGCAGTACTTC
D: .; J: TRBJ1-1; size: .; V: TRBV27; CDR3: CASSLRRQVEAFF; DNA: TGTGCCAGCAGTTTGAGGAGACAGGTTGAAGCTTTCTTT